This T cell receptor beta chain comes out of a study of PD-1 blockade in classical Hodgkin lymphoma. Study-wide points: Newly diagnosed patients were reported to exhibit reduced baseline TCR diversity relative to healthy donors.

Assay used: immunoSEQ multiplex PCR; TCRdb lists only in-frame clones, some missing. This table holds roughly 31,000 clones, around 86% found once. All trial patients relapsed after autologous stem cell transplantation. By magnetic negative selection, CD4+ T cells were purified from thawed PBMCs. Regarding this clone: Its cognate antigen is unknown.

This CDR3 contains 18 residues. CDR1 is SGHRS, CDR2 YFSETQ, per germline. The trim removed 4 bases at V and 0 bases at J, leaving 13 bases unmatched. The sequence derives from a human donor with classical Hodgkin lymphoma. Source: CD4+ T cells from blood, taken at baseline. V gene TRBV5-1 combines with J gene TRBJ2-3, with 8 positions matching TRBD1. CDR3 loop: CASSDRDRRVPSTDTQYF. DNA for the CDR3: TGCGCCAGCAGCGACCGGGACAGGAGAGTACCTAGCACAGATACGCAGTATTTT.